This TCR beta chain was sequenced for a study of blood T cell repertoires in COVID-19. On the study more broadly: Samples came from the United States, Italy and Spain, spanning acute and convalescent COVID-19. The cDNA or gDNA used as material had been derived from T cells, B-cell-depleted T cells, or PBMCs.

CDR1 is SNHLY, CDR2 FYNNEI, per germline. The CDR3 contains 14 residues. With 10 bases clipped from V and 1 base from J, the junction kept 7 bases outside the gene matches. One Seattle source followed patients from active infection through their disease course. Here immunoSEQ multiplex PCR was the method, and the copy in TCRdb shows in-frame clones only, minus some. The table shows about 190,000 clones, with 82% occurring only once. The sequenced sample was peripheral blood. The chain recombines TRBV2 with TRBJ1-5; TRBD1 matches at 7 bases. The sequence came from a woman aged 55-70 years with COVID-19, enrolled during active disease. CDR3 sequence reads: CATKDRKSNQPQHF. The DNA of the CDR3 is TGTGCCACAAAGGACAGGAAAAGCAATCAGCCCCAGCATTTT.